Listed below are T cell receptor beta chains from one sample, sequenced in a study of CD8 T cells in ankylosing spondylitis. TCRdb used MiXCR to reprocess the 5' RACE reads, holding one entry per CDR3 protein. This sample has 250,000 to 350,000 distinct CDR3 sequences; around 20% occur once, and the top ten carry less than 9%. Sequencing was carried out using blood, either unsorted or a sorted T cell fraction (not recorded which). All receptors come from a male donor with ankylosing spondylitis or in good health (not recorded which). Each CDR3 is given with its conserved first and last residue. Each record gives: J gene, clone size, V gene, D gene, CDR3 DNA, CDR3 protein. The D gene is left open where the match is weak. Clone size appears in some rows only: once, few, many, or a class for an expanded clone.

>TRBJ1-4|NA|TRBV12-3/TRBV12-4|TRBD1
TGTGCCAGCAGAGGACAGGGGGCTGCTTCTAATGAAAAACTGTTTTTT
CASRGQGAASNEKLFF
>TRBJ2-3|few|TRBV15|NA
TGTGCCACGAAGTCCGTCACCCTCACAGATACGCAGTATTTT
CATKSVTLTDTQYF
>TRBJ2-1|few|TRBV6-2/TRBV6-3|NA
TGTGCCAGCACCGATGGGGGCGGCTCCTACAATGAGCAGTTCTTC
CASTDGGGSYNEQFF
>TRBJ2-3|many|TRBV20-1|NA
TGCAGTGCTAGAGAATTGGCTAGCGCCACAGATACGCAGTATTTT
CSARELASATDTQYF
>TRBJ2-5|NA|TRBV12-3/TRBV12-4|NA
TGTGCCAGCACCTCCGCGCCTGGAGGGACCCAGTACTTC
CASTSAPGGTQYF
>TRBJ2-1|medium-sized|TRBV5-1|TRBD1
TGCGCCAGCAGCTTGGGACAGGGGTACAATGAGCAGTTCTTC
CASSLGQGYNEQFF
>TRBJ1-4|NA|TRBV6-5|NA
TGTGCCAGCAGTTACTCTGCAATTCCAACTAATGAAAAACTGTTTTTT
CASSYSAIPTNEKLFF
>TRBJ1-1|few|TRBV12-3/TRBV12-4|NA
TGTGCCAGCAGGCATAGGGCCCTGAACACTGAAGCTTTCTTT
CASRHRALNTEAFF
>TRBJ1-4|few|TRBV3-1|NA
TGTGCCAGCAGCCAACCCCTTTTAGAGGAAAGAAAACTGTTTTTT
CASSQPLLEERKLFF
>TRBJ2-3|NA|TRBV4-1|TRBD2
TGCGCCAGCAGCCAAACTAAGGAGGGAGGGCGTTGGGCAGATACGCAGTATTTT
CASSQTKEGGRWADTQYF
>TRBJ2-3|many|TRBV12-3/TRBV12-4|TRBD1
TGTGCCAGTCGATTGACAGGGTTTGATACGCAGTATTTT
CASRLTGFDTQYF
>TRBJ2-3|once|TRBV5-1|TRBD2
TGCGCCAGCAGCTCCTCGGTCGGCGGGGGGCTTTCAGATACGCAGTATTTT
CASSSSVGGGLSDTQYF
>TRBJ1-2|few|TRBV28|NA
TGTGCCAGCAGTTTACGCAGCTTCTATGGCTACACCTTC
CASSLRSFYGYTF
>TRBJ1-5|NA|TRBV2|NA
TGTGCCAGCGGTATGGGGGAAAATCAGCCCCAGCATTTT
CASGMGENQPQHF
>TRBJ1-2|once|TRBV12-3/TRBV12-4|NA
TGTGCCAGCAGTTTAACTGGGGCTCGTGGCTACACCTTC
CASSLTGARGYTF
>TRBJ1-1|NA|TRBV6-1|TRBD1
TGTGCCAGCAGTGGAGGGGACAGTACCACTGAAGCTTTCTTT
CASSGGDSTTEAFF
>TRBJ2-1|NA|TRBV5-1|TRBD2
TGCGCCAGCAGCATTAGCGGGAGGTACCACAATGAGCAGTTCTTC
CASSISGRYHNEQFF
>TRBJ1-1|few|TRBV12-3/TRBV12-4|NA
TGTGCCAGCGGCCGGGGCACTGAAGCTTTCTTT
CASGRGTEAFF
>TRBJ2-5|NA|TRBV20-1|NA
TGCAGTGCTAGAGACAGTAAAGAGACCCAGTACTTC
CSARDSKETQYF
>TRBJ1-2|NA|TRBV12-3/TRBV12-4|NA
TGTGCCAGCAGTCAGCAGGGGATGAAGGGCTACACCTTC
CASSQQGMKGYTF
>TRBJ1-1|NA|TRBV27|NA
TGTGCCAGTCGCCGGGACTTAGGAGTTGGGAACACTGAAGCTTTCTTT
CASRRDLGVGNTEAFF
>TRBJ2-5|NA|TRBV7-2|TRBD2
TGTGCCAGCAGCTTGGGACTAGCGGTCGCCCAAGAGACCCAGTACTTC
CASSLGLAVAQETQYF